A selection of T cell receptor beta chains follows, all from one sample in a study of blood T cell repertoires in COVID-19. Assay: immunoSEQ multiplex PCR; the TCRdb copy retains only in-frame clones and omits some. This table has under 200,000 clones, roughly 83% appearing once. Specimen: peripheral blood. These TCRs come from a human donor in a cohort sampled during active COVID-19. Each CDR3 is given with its conserved first and last residue. The order of the fields is D gene, clone size, J gene, V gene, CDR3 protein, CDR3 DNA. A D gene is named only where the DNA matches it firmly. Clone size is stated in some rows and not others, as once, few, many or a class when expanded.

>NA|NA|TRBJ1-1|TRBV29-1
CSVEGRGLFGTEAFF
TGCAGCGTTGAAGGCAGAGGGCTATTCGGCACTGAAGCTTTCTTT
>NA|NA|TRBJ2-7|TRBV7-9
CASTASYEQYF
TGTGCCAGCACAGCCTCCTACGAGCAGTACTTC
>NA|NA|TRBJ1-4|TRBV4-3
CASSQDRGTNEKLFF
TGCGCCAGCAGCCAAGATCGCGGCACTAATGAAAAACTGTTTTTT
>TRBD1|NA|TRBJ1-2|TRBV28
CASSPRTGIKNYGYTF
TGTGCCAGCAGTCCCCGGACAGGGATAAAGAACTATGGCTACACCTTC
>TRBD2|NA|TRBJ2-7|TRBV6-2/TRBV6-3
CASSRLAEQYF
TGTGCCAGCAGTCGACTAGCGGAGCAGTACTTC
>TRBD1|NA|TRBJ2-6|TRBV27
CASSFDRAGANVLTF
TGTGCCAGCAGTTTCGACAGGGCTGGGGCCAACGTCCTGACTTTC
>TRBD1|few|TRBJ1-3|TRBV7-9
CASSPPGQSSGNTIYF
TGTGCCAGCAGCCCGCCGGGACAGAGCTCTGGAAACACCATATATTTT
>NA|once|TRBJ2-3|TRBV5-4
CASSLKVGTSTDTQYF
TGTGCCAGCAGCTTGAAGGTGGGGACTAGCACAGATACGCAGTATTTT
>TRBD1|NA|TRBJ1-1|TRBV7-9
CASSLAYGGQAQTEAFF
TGTGCCAGCAGCTTAGCCTATGGGGGACAGGCCCAGACTGAAGCTTTCTTT
>NA|NA|TRBJ2-1|TRBV18
CASSLAASYNEQFF
TGTGCCAGCTCACTAGCAGCCTCCTACAATGAGCAGTTCTTC
>TRBD2|NA|TRBJ2-3|TRBV7-2
CASSSPSGGTDTQYF
TGTGCCAGCAGCTCGCCTAGCGGGGGCACAGATACGCAGTATTTT
>NA|NA|TRBJ2-7|TRBV28
CASSLRVLEQYF
TGTGCCAGCAGTTTAAGAGTACTCGAGCAGTACTTC
>TRBD1|NA|TRBJ2-6|TRBV5-1
CASSLGRHRGRSGANVLTF
TGCGCCAGCAGCTTGGGAAGACACAGGGGGCGCTCTGGGGCCAACGTCCTGACTTTC
>TRBD2|NA|TRBJ2-4|TRBV19
CASSGSGMTKNIQYF
TGTGCCAGTAGTGGGAGCGGGATGACCAAAAACATTCAGTACTTC
>NA|NA|TRBJ1-3|TRBV10-1
CASSEGTTGNTIYF
TGCGCCAGCAGTGAAGGGACAACAGGAAACACCATATATTTT
>TRBD1|NA|TRBJ2-7|TRBV15
CATSSRGTGVEQYF
TGTGCCACCAGCAGTAGGGGAACAGGGGTCGAGCAGTACTTC
>TRBD1|few|TRBJ1-2|TRBV11-1
CASSLGQGYGYTF
TGTGCCAGCAGCTTAGGACAGGGATATGGCTACACCTTC
>NA|NA|TRBJ1-4|TRBV19
CASKEGALGKLFF
TGTGCCAGTAAGGAAGGGGCCCTGGGGAAACTGTTTTTT
>NA|NA|TRBJ2-5|TRBV2
CASITDGAGKETQYF
TGTGCCAGCATCACGGATGGAGCGGGTAAAGAGACCCAGTACTTC
>TRBD1|NA|TRBJ2-7|TRBV27
CASSLKDRGSYEQYF
TGTGCCAGCAGTTTAAAGGACAGGGGCTCCTACGAGCAGTACTTC
>TRBD1|few|TRBJ2-3|TRBV5-1
CASSPRVGQGADTQYF
TGCGCCAGCAGCCCCCGGGTGGGACAGGGGGCTGATACGCAGTATTTT
>TRBD1|NA|TRBJ2-7|TRBV7-9
CASSRTGTGSEQYF
TGTGCCAGCAGCCGAACCGGGACAGGGTCCGAGCAGTACTTC
>TRBD1|few|TRBJ2-2|TRBV2
CASSAGQGNTGELFF
TGTGCCAGCAGTGCCGGACAGGGGAACACCGGGGAGCTGTTTTTT
>NA|NA|TRBJ1-4|TRBV27
CASSLGPGTVNEKLFF
TGTGCCAGCAGTTTAGGACCCGGGACTGTTAATGAAAAACTGTTTTTT
>NA|few|TRBJ2-3|TRBV6-2/TRBV6-3
CASSGGLSTDTQYF
TGTGCCAGCAGTGGGGGGTTGAGCACAGATACGCAGTATTTT
>TRBD1|NA|TRBJ2-7|TRBV28
CASSLWQGAYEQYF
TGTGCCAGCAGTTTGTGGCAGGGGGCCTACGAGCAGTACTTC
>TRBD2|NA|TRBJ2-1|TRBV24-1
CATSELSGGSYNEQFF
TGTGCCACCAGTGAACTTAGCGGGGGCTCCTACAATGAGCAGTTCTTC
>TRBD1|NA|TRBJ1-1|TRBV7-9
CASSSLQGVGTEAFF
TGTGCCAGCAGCTCTTTACAGGGGGTGGGGACTGAAGCTTTCTTT
>TRBD2|NA|TRBJ2-3|TRBV9
CASSGGGYTDTQYF
TGTGCCAGCAGCGGCGGGGGATACACAGATACGCAGTATTTT
>TRBD1|NA|TRBJ2-5|TRBV11-2
CASSLGNRGRLEGETQYF
TGTGCCAGCAGCTTAGGAAACAGGGGGCGATTAGAGGGAGAGACCCAGTACTTC
>NA|NA|TRBJ2-3|TRBV5-1
CASSSDRRTDTQYF
TGCGCCAGCAGCTCGGACAGACGCACAGATACGCAGTATTTT
>TRBD2|NA|TRBJ2-7|TRBV28
CASSSHWEGGYEQYF
TGTGCCAGCAGCTCACATTGGGAGGGCGGGTACGAGCAGTACTTC
>TRBD2|NA|TRBJ2-7|TRBV19
CASSERGWDEQYF
TGTGCCAGTAGCGAGCGGGGTTGGGACGAGCAGTACTTC
>NA|NA|TRBJ1-1|TRBV27
CASSFNTVNTEAFF
TGTGCCAGCAGTTTCAATACGGTGAACACTGAAGCTTTCTTT
>NA|NA|TRBJ2-7|TRBV6-6
CASRIPGQTYEQYF
TGTGCCAGCAGAATCCCCGGACAAACCTACGAGCAGTACTTC
>NA|NA|TRBJ1-1|TRBV7-8
CASSLYKQMNTEAFF
TGTGCCAGCAGCTTATATAAACAGATGAACACTGAAGCTTTCTTT
>NA|NA|TRBJ2-5|TRBV28
CASSLGRAQYF
TGTGCCAGCAGTTTAGGGCGAGCCCAGTACTTC
>TRBD1|NA|TRBJ2-7|TRBV19
CASSTRDRAYEQYF
TGTGCCAGTAGTACTCGGGACAGGGCCTACGAGCAGTACTTC
>TRBD1|NA|TRBJ1-6|TRBV9
CASSVQGAGSPLHF
TGTGCCAGCAGCGTCCAGGGGGCAGGTTCACCCCTCCACTTT
>TRBD1|NA|TRBJ1-1|TRBV19
CASTGQGRNTEAFF
TGTGCCAGTACAGGACAGGGCCGGAACACTGAAGCTTTCTTT
>NA|NA|TRBJ1-6|TRBV7-2
CASSPRATADSNSPLHF
TGTGCCAGCAGCCCTAGAGCGACGGCCGACTCGAATTCACCCCTCCACTTT
>TRBD2|once|TRBJ2-3|TRBV7-9
CASSRSTSPKESTDTQYF
TGTGCCAGCAGCAGATCGACTAGCCCGAAGGAAAGCACAGATACGCAGTATTTT
>NA|once|TRBJ2-6|TRBV18
CASSPSRGPLSGANVLTF
TGTGCCAGCTCACCCTCTAGGGGCCCACTCTCTGGGGCCAACGTCCTGACTTTC
>TRBD1|NA|TRBJ1-4|TRBV10-3
CAISESWTGINEKLFF
TGTGCCATCAGTGAGTCCTGGACAGGGATTAATGAAAAACTGTTTTTT
>TRBD1|NA|TRBJ2-1|TRBV28
CASRPGQGRSYNEQFF
TGTGCCAGCAGACCGGGACAGGGGAGGTCCTACAATGAGCAGTTCTTC
>TRBD2|NA|TRBJ2-2|TRBV28
CASSLYASGSTGELFF
TGTGCCAGCAGTTTATACGCTAGCGGGAGCACCGGGGAGCTGTTTTTT
>NA|NA|TRBJ2-5|TRBV28
CASSLAAQTQYF
TGTGCCAGCAGTTTGGCGGCTCAGACCCAGTACTTC
>NA|NA|TRBJ1-1|TRBV29-1
CSVLTPPNTEAFF
TGCAGCGTTCTAACCCCCCCGAACACTGAAGCTTTCTTT
>TRBD1|NA|TRBJ2-7|TRBV18
CASSPGTGGVYEQYF
TGTGCCAGCTCACCGGGGACAGGGGGCGTTTACGAGCAGTACTTC
>NA|NA|TRBJ2-3|TRBV4-3
CASSQDLRGGEGTDTQYF
TGCGCCAGCAGCCAAGATCTCAGGGGAGGGGAGGGCACAGATACGCAGTATTTT
>TRBD2|NA|TRBJ2-7|TRBV9
CASSTHSGSVSIEQYF
TGTGCCAGCAGCACCCATAGCGGGAGCGTGTCGATCGAGCAGTACTTC